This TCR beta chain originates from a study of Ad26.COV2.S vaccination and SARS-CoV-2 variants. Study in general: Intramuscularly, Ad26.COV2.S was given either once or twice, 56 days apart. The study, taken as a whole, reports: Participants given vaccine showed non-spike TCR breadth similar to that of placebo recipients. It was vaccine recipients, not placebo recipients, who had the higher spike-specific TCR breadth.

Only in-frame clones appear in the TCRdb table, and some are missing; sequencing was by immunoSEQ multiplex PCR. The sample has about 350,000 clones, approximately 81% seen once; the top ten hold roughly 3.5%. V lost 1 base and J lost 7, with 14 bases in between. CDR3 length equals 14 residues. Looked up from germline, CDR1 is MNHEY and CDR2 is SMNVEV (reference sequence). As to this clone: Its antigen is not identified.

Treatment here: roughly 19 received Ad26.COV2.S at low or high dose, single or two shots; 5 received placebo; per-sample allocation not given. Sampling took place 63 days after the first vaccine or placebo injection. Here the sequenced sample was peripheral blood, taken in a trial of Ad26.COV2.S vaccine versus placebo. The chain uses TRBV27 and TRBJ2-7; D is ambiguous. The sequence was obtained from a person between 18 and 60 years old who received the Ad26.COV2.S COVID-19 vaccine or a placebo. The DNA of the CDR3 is TGTGCCAGCAGTTTATTCGATGGTAGGACGGAGCAGTACTTC. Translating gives CASSLFDGRTEQYF.